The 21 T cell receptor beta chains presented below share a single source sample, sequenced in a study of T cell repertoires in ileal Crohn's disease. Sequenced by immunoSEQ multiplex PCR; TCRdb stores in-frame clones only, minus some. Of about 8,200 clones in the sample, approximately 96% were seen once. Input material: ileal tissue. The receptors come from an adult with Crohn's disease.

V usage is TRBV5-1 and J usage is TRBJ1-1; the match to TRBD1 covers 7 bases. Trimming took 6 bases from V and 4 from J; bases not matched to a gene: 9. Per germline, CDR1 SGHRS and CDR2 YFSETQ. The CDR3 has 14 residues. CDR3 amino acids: CASKGQGTVTEAFF. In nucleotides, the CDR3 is TGCGCCAGCAAAGGTCAGGGGACAGTCACTGAAGCTTTCTTT.

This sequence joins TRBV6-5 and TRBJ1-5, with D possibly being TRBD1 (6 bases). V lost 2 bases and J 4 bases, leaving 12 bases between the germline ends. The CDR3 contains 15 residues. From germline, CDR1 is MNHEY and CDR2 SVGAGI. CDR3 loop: CASSYGRGINQPQHF. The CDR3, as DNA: TGTGCCAGCAGTTACGGTAGGGGGATTAATCAGCCCCAGCATTTT.

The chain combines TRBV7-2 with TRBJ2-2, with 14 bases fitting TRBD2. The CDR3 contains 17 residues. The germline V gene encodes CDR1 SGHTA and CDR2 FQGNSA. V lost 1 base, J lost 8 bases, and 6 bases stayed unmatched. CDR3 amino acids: CASSLVRLAGGQGELFF. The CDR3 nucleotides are TGTGCCAGCAGCTTAGTCCGACTAGCGGGGGGGCAGGGGGAGCTGTTTTTT.

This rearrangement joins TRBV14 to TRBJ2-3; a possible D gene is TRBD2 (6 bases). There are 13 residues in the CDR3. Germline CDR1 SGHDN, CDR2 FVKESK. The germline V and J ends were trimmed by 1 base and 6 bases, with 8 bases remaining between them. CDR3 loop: CASSQALADTQYF. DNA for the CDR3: TGTGCCAGCAGCCAAGCCCTAGCGGATACGCAGTATTTT. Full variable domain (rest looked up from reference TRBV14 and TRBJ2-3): EAGVTQFPSHSVIEKGQTVTLRCDPISGHDNLYWYRRVMGKEIKFLLHFVKESKQDESGMPNNRFLAERTGGTYSTLKVQPAELEDSGVYFCASSQALADTQYFGPGTRLTVL.

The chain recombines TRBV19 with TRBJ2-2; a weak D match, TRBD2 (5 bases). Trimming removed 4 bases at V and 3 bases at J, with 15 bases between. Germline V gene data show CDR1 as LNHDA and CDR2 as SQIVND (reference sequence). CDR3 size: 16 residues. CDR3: CASSRRSGGDTGELFF. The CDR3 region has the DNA TGTGCCAGTAGTAGGAGGAGTGGAGGAGACACCGGGGAGCTGTTTTTT.

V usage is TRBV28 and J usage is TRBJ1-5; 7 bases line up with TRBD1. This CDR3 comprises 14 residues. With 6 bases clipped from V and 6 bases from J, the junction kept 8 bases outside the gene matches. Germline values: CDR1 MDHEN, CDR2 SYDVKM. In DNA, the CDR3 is TGTGCCAGCAGGGACAGGAAAGTGGTTCAGCCCCAGCATTTT. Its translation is CASRDRKVVQPQHF.

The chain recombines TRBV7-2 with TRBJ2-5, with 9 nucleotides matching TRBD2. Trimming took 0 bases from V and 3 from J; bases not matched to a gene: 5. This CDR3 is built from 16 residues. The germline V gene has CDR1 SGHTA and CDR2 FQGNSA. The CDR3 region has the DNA TGTGCCAGCAGCTTAGCGGAGGCTAGCGGGGAAGAGACCCAGTACTTC. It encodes CASSLAEASGEETQYF.

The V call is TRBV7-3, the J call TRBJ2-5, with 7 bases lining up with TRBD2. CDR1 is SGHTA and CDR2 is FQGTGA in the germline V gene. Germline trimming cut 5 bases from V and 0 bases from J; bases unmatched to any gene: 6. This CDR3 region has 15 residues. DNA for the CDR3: TGTGCCAGCAGCCGAAGCGGGACGTACCAAGAGACCCAGTACTTC. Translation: CASSRSGTYQETQYF.

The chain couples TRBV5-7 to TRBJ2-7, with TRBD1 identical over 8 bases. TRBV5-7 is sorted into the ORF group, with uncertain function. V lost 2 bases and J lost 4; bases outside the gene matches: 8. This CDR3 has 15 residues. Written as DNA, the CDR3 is TGTGCCAGCAGCTTCGGACAGGGTCATTCTTACGAGCAGTACGTC. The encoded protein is CASSFGQGHSYEQYV.

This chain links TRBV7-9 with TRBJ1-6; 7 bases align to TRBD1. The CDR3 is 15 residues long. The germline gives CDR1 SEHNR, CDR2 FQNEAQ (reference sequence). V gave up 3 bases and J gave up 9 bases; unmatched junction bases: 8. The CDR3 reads CASSFNDRVRSPLHF. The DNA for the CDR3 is TGTGCCAGCAGCTTTAATGACAGGGTTCGTTCACCCCTCCACTTT.

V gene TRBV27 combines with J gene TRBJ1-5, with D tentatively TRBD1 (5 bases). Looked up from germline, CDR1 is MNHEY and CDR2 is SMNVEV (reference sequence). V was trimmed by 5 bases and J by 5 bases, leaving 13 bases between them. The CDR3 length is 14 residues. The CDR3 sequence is CASSPPGPYQPQHF. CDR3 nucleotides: TGTGCCAGCAGTCCTCCAGGGCCTTATCAGCCCCAGCATTTT.

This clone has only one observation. This CDR3 reads CASRTSRLNTGELFF. CDR3 DNA sequence: TGTGCCAGCAGGACTTCACGATTGAACACCGGGGAGCTGTTTTTT. This rearrangement joins TRBV28 to TRBJ2-2, with no clear D. Germline V lookup: CDR1 MDHEN, CDR2 SYDVKM. V lost 6 bases and J lost 1, with 12 bases in between. This CDR3 contains 15 residues.

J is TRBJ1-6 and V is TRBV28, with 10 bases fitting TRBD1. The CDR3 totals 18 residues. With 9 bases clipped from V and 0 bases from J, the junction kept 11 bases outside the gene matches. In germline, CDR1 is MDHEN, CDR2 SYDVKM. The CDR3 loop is CASTPRQGARSYNSPLHF. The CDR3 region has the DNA TGTGCCAGTACCCCCCGACAGGGGGCGCGCTCCTATAATTCACCCCTCCACTTT.

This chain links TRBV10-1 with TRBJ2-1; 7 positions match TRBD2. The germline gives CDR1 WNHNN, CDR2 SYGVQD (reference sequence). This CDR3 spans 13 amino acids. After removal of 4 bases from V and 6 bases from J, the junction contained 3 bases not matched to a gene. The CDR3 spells CASSGTRGNEQFF. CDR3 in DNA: TGCGCCAGCAGTGGGACTAGGGGCAATGAGCAGTTCTTC.

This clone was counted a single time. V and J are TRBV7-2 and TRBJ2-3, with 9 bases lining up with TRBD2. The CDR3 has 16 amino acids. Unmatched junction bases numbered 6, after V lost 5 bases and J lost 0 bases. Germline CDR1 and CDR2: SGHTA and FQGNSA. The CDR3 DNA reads TGTGCCAGCAGCGGGGGGACTAGCTGGAGCACAGATACGCAGTATTTT. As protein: CASSGGTSWSTDTQYF.

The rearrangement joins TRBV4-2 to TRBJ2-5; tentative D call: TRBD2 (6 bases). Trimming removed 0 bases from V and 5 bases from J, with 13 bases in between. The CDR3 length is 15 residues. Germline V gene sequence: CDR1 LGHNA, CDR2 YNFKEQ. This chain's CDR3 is CASSQEGTAGETQYF. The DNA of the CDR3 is TGTGCCAGCAGCCAAGAAGGGACTGCGGGGGAGACCCAGTACTTC.

CDR3 region: CAISPATQGANTEAFF. The CDR3 nucleotides read TGTGCCATCAGCCCAGCGACACAGGGGGCGAACACTGAAGCTTTCTTT. The chain couples TRBV10-3 to TRBJ1-1; TRBD1 aligns across 9 bases. Germline CDR1 ENHRY, CDR2 SYGVKD. Unmatched junction bases numbered 9, after V lost 6 bases and J lost 1 base. This CDR3 spans 16 amino acids.

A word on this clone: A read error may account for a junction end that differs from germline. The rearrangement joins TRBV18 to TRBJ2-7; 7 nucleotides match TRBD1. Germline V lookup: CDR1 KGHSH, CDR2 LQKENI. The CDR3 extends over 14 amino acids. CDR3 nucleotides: TGTGCCAGCTCACCGACAGGGCCCTCCTTCGAGCAGTACTTC. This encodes CASSPTGPSFEQYF.

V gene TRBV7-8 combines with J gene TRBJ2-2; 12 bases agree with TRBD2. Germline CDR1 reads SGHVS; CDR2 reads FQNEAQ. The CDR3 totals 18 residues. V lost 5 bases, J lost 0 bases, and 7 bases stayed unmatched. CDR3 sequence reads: CASSPRTSGEANTGELFF. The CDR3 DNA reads TGTGCCAGCAGCCCCCGGACTAGCGGGGAAGCGAACACCGGGGAGCTGTTTTTT.

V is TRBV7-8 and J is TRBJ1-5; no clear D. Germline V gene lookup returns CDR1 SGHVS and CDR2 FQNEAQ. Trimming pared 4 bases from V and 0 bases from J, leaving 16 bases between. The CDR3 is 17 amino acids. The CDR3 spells CASSSLRTGISNQPQHF. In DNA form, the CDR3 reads TGTGCCAGCAGCTCGCTCCGAACGGGAATTAGCAATCAGCCCCAGCATTTT.

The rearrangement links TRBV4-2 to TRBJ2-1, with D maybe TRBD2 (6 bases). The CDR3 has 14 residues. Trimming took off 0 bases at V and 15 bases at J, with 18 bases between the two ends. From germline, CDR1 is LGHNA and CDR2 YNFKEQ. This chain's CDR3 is CASSQDRGAYGTFF. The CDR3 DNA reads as TGTGCCAGCAGCCAAGATCGCGGGGCGTATGGCACGTTCTTC.